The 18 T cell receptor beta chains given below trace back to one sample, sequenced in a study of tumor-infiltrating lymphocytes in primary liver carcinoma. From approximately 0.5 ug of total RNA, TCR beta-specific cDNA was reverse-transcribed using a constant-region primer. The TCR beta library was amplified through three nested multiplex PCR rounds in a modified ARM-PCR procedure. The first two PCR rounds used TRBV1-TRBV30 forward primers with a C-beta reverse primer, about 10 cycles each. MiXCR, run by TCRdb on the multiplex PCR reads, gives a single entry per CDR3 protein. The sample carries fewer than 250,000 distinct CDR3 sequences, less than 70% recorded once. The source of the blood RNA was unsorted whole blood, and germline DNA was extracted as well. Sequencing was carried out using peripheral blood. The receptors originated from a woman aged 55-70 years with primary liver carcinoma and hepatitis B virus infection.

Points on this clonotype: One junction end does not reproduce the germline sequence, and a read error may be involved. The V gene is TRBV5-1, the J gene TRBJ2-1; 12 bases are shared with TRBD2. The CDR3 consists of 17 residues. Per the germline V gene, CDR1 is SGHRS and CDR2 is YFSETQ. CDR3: CASSSEAGLAGINEQLF. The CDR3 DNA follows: TGCGCCAGCAGCTCTGAGGCTGGACTAGCGGGAATCAATGAGCAGTTATTC.

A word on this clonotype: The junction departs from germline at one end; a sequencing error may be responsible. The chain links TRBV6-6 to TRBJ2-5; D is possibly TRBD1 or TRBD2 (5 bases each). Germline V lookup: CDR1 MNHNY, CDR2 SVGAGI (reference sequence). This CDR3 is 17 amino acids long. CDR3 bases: TGTGCCAGCAATTACTCGACTTACAGGACTCCCCAAGAGACCCAGTACTTC. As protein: CASNYSTYRTPQETQYF.

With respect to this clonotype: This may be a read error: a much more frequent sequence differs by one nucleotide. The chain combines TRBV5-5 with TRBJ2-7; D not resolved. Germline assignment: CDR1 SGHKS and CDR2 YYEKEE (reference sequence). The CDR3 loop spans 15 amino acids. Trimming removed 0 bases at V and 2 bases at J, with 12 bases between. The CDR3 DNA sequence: TGTGCCAGCAGCTTGGCGGGCAGAGGAGCCTACGAGCAGTACTTC. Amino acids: CASSLAGRGAYEQYF. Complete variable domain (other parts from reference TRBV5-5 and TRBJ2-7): DAGVTQSPTHLIKTRGQQVTLRCSPISGHKSVSWYQQVLGQGPQFIFQYYEKEERGRGNFPDRFSARQFPNYSSELNVNALLLGDSALYLCASSLAGRGAYEQYFGPGTRLTVT.

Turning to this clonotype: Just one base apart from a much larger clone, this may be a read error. Here the CDR3 reads CAGRGGQGYEQYF. In DNA, the CDR3 is TGTGCCGGCAGGGGGGGACAGGGATACGAGCAGTACTTC. The chain employs TRBV6-1 and TRBJ2-7; TRBD1 matches 9 bases. Looked up from germline, CDR1 is MNHNS and CDR2 is SASEGT. The CDR3 has 13 amino acids.

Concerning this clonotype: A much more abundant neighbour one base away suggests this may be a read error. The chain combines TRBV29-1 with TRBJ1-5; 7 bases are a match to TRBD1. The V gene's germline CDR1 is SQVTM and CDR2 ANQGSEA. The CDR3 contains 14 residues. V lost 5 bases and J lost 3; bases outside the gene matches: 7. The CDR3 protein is CSVRSGTDNQPQHF. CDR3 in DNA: TGCAGCGTTCGATCCGGGACAGACAATCAGCCCCAGCATTTT.

The CDR3 bases are TGTGCCAGCAGCTTAGAAGCGGAGAGGGGTGAAACTCAGCCCCAGCATTTT. Its translation is CASSLEAERGETQPQHF. The chain links TRBV11-3 to TRBJ1-5; TRBD1 might be the D (5 bases). Trimming took off 0 bases at V and 6 bases at J, with 18 bases between the two ends. The CDR3 runs 17 residues. Germline CDR1 SGHNT, CDR2 YENEEA.

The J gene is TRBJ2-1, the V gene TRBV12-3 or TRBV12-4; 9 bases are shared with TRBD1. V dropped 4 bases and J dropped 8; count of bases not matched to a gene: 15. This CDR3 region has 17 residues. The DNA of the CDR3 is TGTGCCAGCAGTTCCCCCTGGGAACAGGGGGCCCAACATGAGCAGTTCTTC. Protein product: CASSSPWEQGAQHEQFF.

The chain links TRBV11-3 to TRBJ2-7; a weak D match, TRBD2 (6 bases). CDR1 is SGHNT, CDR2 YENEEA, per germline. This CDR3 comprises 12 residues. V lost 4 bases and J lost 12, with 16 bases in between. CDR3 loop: CASSWGPSEGYF. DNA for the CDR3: TGTGCCAGCAGCTGGGGACCTAGCGAGGGGTACTTC.

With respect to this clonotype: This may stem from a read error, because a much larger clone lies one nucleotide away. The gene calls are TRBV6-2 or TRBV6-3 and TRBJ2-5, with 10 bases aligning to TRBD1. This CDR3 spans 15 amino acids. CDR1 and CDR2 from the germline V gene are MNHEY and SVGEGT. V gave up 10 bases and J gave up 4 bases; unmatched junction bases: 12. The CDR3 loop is CANRTGTGVRETQYF. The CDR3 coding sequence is TGTGCCAACAGGACCGGGACAGGGGTGAGAGAGACCCAGTACTTC.

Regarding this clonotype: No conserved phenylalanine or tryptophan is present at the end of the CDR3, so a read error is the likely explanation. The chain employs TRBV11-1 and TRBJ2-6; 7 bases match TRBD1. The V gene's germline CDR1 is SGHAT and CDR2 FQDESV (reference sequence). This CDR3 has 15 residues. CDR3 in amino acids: CASSFRQGGANVLTL. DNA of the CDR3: TGTGCCAGTAGCTTCCGACAGGGTGGGGCCAACGTCCTGACTCTC.

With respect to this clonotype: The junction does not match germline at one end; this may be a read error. This CDR3 is CANRLDPDYEQYF. In DNA form, the CDR3 reads TGTGCCAACAGGTTAGACCCCGATTACGAGCAGTATTTC. This chain links TRBV11-2 with TRBJ2-7; perhaps TRBD1 as D (5 bases). CDR3 size: 13 residues. Germline V gene data show CDR1 as SGHAT and CDR2 as FQNNGV.

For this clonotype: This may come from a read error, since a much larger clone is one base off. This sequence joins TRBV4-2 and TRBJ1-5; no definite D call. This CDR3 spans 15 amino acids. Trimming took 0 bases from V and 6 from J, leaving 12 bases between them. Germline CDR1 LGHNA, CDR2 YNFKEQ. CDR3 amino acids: CASSQEASQSQPQHF. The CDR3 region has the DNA TGTGCCAGCAGCCAAGAAGCCTCTCAAAGTCAGCCCCAGCATTTT.

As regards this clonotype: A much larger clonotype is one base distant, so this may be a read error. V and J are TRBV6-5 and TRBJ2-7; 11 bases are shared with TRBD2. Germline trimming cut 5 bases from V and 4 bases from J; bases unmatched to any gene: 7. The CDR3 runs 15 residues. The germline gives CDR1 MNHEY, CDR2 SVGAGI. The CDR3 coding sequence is TGTGCCAGCAGTCACGTAGCGGGAGGGGCTTACGAGCAGTACTTC. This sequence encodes CASSHVAGGAYEQYF.

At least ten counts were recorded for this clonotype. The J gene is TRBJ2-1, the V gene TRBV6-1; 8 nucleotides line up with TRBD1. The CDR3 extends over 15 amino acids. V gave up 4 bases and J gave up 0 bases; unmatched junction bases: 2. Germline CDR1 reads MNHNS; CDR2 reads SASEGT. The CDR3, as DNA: TGTGCCAGCAGTGGGACAGGGAGCTCCTACAATGAGCAGTTCTTC. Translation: CASSGTGSSYNEQFF.

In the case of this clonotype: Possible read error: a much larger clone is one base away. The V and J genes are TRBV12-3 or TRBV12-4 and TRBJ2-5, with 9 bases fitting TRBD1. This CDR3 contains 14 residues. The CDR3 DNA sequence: TGTGCCAGCAGGCCGGGACAGGGTATGAAGACCCAGCACTTC. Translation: CASRPGQGMKTQHF.

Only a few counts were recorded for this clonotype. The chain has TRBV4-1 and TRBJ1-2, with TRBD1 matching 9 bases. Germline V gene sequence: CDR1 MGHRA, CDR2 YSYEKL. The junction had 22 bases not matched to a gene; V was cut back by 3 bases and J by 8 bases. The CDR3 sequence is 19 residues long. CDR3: CASSHIGGHGETGGLGYTF. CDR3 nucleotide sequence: TGCGCCAGCAGCCATATTGGGGGACATGGGGAGACAGGGGGGTTAGGCTACACCTTC.

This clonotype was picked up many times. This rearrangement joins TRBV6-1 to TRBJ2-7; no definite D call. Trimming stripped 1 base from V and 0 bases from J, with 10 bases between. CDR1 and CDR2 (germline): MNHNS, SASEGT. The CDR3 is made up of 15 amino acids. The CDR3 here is CASSEDPGSSYEQYF. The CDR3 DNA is TGTGCCAGCAGTGAAGATCCAGGCTCCTCCTACGAGCAGTACTTC.

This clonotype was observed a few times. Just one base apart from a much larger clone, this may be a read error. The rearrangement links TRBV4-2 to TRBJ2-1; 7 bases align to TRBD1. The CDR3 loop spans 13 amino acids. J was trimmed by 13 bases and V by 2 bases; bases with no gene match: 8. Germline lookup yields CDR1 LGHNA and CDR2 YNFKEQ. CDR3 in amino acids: CASSQPDREVQFF. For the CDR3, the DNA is TGTGCCAGCAGCCAACCCGACAGGGAAGTTCAGTTCTTC.